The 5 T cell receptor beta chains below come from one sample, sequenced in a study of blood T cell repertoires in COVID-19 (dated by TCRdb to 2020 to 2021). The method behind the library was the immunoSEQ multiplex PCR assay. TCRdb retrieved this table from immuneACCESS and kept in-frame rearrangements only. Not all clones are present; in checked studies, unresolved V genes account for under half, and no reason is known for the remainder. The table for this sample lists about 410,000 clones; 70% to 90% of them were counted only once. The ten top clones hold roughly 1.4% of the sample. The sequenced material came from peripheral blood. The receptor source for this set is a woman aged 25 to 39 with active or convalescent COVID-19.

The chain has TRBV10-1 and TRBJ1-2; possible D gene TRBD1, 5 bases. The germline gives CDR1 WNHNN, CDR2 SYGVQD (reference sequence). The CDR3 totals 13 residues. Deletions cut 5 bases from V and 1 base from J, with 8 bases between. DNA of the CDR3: TGCGCCAGCAGTCCAGACAGTAACTATGGCTACACCTTC. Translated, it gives CASSPDSNYGYTF.

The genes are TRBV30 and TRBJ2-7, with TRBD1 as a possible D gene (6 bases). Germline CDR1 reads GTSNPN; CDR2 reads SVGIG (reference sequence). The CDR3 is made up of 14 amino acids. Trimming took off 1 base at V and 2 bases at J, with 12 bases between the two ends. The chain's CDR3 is CAWSGNRDTYEQYF. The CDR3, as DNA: TGTGCCTGGAGTGGGAACAGGGATACCTACGAGCAGTACTTC.

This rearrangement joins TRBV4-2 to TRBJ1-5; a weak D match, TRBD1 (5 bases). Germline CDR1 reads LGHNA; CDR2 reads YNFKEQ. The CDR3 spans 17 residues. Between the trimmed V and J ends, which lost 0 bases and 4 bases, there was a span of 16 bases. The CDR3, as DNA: TGTGCCAGCAGCCAAGATCACCCTACCCAGGGAAATCAGCCCCAGCATTTT. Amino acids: CASSQDHPTQGNQPQHF.

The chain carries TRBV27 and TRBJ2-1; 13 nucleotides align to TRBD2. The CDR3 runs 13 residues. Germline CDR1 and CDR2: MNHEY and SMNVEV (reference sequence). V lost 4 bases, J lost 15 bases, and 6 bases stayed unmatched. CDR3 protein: CASSSQTSGGRFF. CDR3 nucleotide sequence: TGTGCCAGCAGTTCCCAGACTAGCGGGGGGCGGTTCTTC.

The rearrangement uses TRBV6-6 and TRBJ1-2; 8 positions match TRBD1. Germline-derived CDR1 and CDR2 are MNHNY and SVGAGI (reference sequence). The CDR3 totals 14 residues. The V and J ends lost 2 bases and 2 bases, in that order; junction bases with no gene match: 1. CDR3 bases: TGTGCCAGCAGTTACCGGGACAGGAACTATGGCTACACCTTC. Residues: CASSYRDRNYGYTF.